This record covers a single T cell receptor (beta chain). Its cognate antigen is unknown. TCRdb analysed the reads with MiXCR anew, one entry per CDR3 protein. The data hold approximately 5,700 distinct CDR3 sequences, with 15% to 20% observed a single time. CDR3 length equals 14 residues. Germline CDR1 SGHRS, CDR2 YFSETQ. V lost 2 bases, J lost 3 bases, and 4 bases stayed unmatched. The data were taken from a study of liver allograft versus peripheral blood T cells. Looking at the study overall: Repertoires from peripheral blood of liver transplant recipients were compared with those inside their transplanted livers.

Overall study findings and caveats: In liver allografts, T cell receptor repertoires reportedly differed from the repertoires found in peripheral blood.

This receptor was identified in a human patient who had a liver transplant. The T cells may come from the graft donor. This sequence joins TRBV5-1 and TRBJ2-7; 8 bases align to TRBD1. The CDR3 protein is CASSFVGQGYEQYF. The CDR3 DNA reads TGCGCCAGCAGCTTCGTCGGACAGGGCTACGAGCAGTACTTC.